This T cell receptor (beta chain) was observed in a study of blood T cells in healthy people across ages. Study-wide results and caveats: The study regarded diversity estimates from one million T cells as underestimates.

Germline CDR1 reads LGHNA; CDR2 reads YSLEER. Trimming stripped 0 bases from V and 1 base from J, with 11 bases between. The CDR3 runs 16 residues. A J-beta primer mix and a sample-barcoded 5' primer were used in a second PCR of roughly 6 to 12 cycles. TCRdb reanalysed the 5' RACE reads using MiXCR and keeps one entry per CDR3 protein. This repertoire shows around 600,000 distinct CDR3 sequences, 47% found once; its top ten account for 20% to 25%. This clonotype was detected many times. Its target is not known. This TCR came from a man older than 75 in good health. The V call is TRBV4-3, the J call TRBJ2-3; D possibly corresponds to TRBD1 (7 bases). The sequenced sample was blood. The CDR3 region is CASSQEIRGGTDTQYF. The CDR3 DNA is TGCGCCAGCAGCCAAGAGATCAGGGGGGGCACAGATACGCAGTATTTT.